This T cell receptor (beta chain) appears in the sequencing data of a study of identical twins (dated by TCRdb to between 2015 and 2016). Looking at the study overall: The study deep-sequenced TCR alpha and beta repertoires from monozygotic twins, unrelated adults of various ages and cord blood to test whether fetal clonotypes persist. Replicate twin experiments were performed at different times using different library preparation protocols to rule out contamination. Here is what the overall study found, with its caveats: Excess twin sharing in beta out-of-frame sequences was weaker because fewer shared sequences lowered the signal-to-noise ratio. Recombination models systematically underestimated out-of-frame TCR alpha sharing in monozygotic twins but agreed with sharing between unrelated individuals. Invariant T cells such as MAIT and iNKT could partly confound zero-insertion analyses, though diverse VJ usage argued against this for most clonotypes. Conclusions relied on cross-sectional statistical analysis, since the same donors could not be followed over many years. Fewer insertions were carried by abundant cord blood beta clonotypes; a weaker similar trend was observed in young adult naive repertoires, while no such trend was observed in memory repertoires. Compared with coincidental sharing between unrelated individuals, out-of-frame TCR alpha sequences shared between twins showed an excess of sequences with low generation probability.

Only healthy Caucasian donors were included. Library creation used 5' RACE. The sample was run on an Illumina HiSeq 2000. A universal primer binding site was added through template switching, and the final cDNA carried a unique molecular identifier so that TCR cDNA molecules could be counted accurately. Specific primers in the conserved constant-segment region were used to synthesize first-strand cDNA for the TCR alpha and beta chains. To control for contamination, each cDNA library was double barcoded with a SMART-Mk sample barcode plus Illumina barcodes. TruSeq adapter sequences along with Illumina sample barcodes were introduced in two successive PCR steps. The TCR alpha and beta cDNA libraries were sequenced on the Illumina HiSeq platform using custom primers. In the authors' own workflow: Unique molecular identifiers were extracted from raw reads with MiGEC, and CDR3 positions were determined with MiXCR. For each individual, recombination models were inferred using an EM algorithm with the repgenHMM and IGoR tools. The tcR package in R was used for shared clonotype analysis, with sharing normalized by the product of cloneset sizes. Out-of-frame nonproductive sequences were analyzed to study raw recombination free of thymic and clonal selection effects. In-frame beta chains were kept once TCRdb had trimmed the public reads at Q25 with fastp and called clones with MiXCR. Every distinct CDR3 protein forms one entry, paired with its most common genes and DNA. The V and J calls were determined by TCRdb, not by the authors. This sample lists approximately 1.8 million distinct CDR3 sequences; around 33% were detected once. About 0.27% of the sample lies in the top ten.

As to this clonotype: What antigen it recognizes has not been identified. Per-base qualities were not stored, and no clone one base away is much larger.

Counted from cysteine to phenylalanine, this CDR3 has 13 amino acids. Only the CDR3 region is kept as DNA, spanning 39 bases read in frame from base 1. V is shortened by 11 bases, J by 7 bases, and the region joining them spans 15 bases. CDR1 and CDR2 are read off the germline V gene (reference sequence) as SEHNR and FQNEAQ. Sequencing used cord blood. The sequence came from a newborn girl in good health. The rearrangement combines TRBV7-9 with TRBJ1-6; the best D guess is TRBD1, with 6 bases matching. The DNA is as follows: TGTGCCTGCGAATCAGGGGCCAATTCACCCCTCCACTTT. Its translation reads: CACESGANSPLHF.